The present T cell receptor beta chain was sequenced within a study of blood T cells in healthy people across ages. There are a few counts of this clonotype. This CDR3 region has 17 residues. The junction had 9 bases not matched to a gene; V was cut back by 3 bases and J by 4 bases. From germline, CDR1 is MNHEY and CDR2 SVGEGT. It was with a sample-barcoded 5' primer and a J-beta primer mix that a second PCR of about 7 to 12 cycles was run. MiXCR was run by TCRdb on the 5' RACE reads, yielding one entry per CDR3 protein. The sample comprises roughly 1,000,000 distinct CDR3 sequences, 20% to 25% of which are singletons, and less than 0.75% rests with the top ten. These sequences were also reported in another study, on T cells of mothers and their children. That report notes: Each child contributed approximately 2.9 million TCR beta CDR3 reads, while each mother contributed over 8 million. The search for persistent microchimeric T cell clones detected none.

This sequence joins TRBV6-2 or TRBV6-3 and TRBJ2-1; 10 bases fit TRBD2. This TCR derives from a girl aged 2-10 years in good health. The specimen was blood. The CDR3 reads CASSYSSGGPFYNEQFF. The CDR3 DNA follows: TGTGCCAGCAGTTATTCTAGCGGGGGCCCATTTTACAATGAGCAGTTCTTC.